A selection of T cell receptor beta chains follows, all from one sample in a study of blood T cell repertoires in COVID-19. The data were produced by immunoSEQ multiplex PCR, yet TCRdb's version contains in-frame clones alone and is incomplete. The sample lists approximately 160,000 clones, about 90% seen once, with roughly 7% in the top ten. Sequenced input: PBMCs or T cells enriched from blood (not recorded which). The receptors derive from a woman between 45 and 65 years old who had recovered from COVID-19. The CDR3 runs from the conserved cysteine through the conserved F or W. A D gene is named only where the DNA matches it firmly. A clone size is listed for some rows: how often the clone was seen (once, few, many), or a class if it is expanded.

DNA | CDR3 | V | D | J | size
TGTGCCAGCGGACAGCGGAACACTGAAGCTTTCTTT | CASGQRNTEAFF | TRBV28 | NA | TRBJ1-1 | NA
TGTGCCAGCAGCCCCCACAGGGGAATCCTAGCCAAAAACATTCAGTACTTC | CASSPHRGILAKNIQYF | TRBV14 | TRBD1 | TRBJ2-4 | NA
TGTGCCAGCAGACAGACAGGGGGCGGCGAAAAACTGTTTTTT | CASRQTGGGEKLFF | TRBV28 | TRBD1 | TRBJ1-4 | NA
TGTGCCAGCGCACAAACAGACAGAGAGAATTCACCCCTCCACTTT | CASAQTDRENSPLHF | TRBV7-8 | NA | TRBJ1-6 | NA
TGTGCCAGCAGCGGACTAGCGGGAATGTACAATGAGCAGTTCTTC | CASSGLAGMYNEQFF | TRBV9 | TRBD2 | TRBJ2-1 | NA
TGTGCCAGCAGCCAAGCCCCCCACATTGGGCGGGGGCCGACCAAGCAGTACTTC | CASSQAPHIGRGPTKQYF | TRBV3-1/TRBV3-2 | NA | TRBJ2-7 | NA
TGTGCCAGCAGCTTCAGAGCGGGAGGAGCAGATACGCAGTATTTT | CASSFRAGGADTQYF | TRBV7-6 | TRBD2 | TRBJ2-3 | NA
TGTGCCAGCAGCTCGTCTCGGGAGCCAGATACGCAGTATTTT | CASSSSREPDTQYF | TRBV11-3 | NA | TRBJ2-3 | NA
TGTGCCAGCTCCCGCGGACAGGGATCGAACACTGAAGCTTTCTTT | CASSRGQGSNTEAFF | TRBV18 | TRBD1 | TRBJ1-1 | NA
TGTGCCAGCAGGCATACAGGGGCGGGTCAGCCCCAGCATTTT | CASRHTGAGQPQHF | TRBV28 | TRBD1 | TRBJ1-5 | once
TGTGCCAGCAGTTTGGTCCGGGAGACCCAGTACTTC | CASSLVRETQYF | TRBV28 | NA | TRBJ2-5 | NA
TGTGCCAGCAGCTTAGAGCGGGGGGCGGAGTACTTC | CASSLERGAEYF | TRBV7-9 | TRBD2 | TRBJ2-4 | NA
TGCGCCAGCAGCCGTACTAGCGGGTCGGCCTACGAGCAGTACTTC | CASSRTSGSAYEQYF | TRBV4-1 | TRBD2 | TRBJ2-7 | NA
TGTGCCAGCAGCTTAGGGGGAGGGAGTGAGTACGAGCAGTACTTC | CASSLGGGSEYEQYF | TRBV7-2 | TRBD2 | TRBJ2-7 | NA
TGTGCCAGCAAAGGACAGGGGTTTTTGAATAATTCACCCCTCCACTTT | CASKGQGFLNNSPLHF | TRBV2 | TRBD1 | TRBJ1-6 | NA
TGTGCCAGCAGGAGGGCAGCTGATAGCAATCAGCCCCAGCATTTT | CASRRAADSNQPQHF | TRBV9 | NA | TRBJ1-5 | NA
TGCAGTGCTAGTGATATGGAGGCTAGCGGGCGTAGCACAGATACGCAGTATTTT | CSASDMEASGRSTDTQYF | TRBV20-1 | TRBD2 | TRBJ2-3 | NA
TGTGCTAGCAGCCTAGGGACTAGCGGGAGCTGGGATGAGCAGTTCTTC | CASSLGTSGSWDEQFF | TRBV7-7 | TRBD2 | TRBJ2-1 | NA
TGTGCCAGCGGACTAGCGGGACAATACGAGCAGTACTTC | CASGLAGQYEQYF | TRBV6-5 | TRBD2 | TRBJ2-7 | NA